This T cell receptor beta chain was obtained from a study of T cells in narcolepsy (dated by TCRdb to between 2018 and 2020). Describing the broader study: The study enrolled patients with narcolepsy type 1 or type 2 (NT1, NT2) together with healthy control donors. The study sought autoreactive T cells targeting hypocretin neuron self-antigens (hypocretin, TRIB2) in narcolepsy patients, using TCR Vbeta sequencing to track clonotypes in blood and CSF.

The library was generated by the immunoSEQ multiplex PCR assay. Imported from immuneACCESS, the table was reduced by TCRdb to in-frame sequences with V and J called. These copies leave out some clones; in studies compared against another copy, an unresolved V gene accounts for under half, and the cause of the remainder is not known. In all, the sample holds about 35,000 clones, and approximately 80% of those were seen once. 1.1% of the sample belongs to the ten largest clones. The CDR3 contains 14 residues, cysteine and phenylalanine counted. Only the CDR3 DNA stays, 42 bases, in frame from base 1. CDR1 and CDR2 are drawn from the germline V gene: MNHEY, SVGAGI. V and J lose 4 bases and 5 bases, and a span of 13 bases separates them. Details on this clone: It has no known antigen specificity. No base quality values were provided; no much bigger clone lies one nucleotide off.

Overall study outcomes, separate from this receptor: Numbers of sequenced blood memory CD4+ clonotypes were comparable, with averages of approximately 39,000 in patients and fewer than 35,000 in controls. In plots comparing CSF and blood CD4+ T cell clonotypes from the same patient, HCRT-specific and TRIB2-specific autoreactive clonotypes were highlighted. Certain blood memory CD4+ repertoires from patients and controls had no sequences that matched autoreactive T cell clones. Autoreactive clonotypes were reported to be detected serially in the blood of the same patients and of different patients, but not in the blood of healthy controls.

For TCR Vbeta sequencing, memory CD4+ T cells were sorted ex vivo from the peripheral blood of narcolepsy patients and healthy controls. Sequencing used memory (CD45RA-) CD4+ T cells from blood. The cell subset or site label for this specimen denotes: memory T cells sorted ex vivo from peripheral blood. The V and J segments used are TRBV6-5 and TRBJ2-3; the D segment might be TRBD1 or TRBD2, since each matches 5 bases. The receptor comes from a human donor in good health. The DNA sequence reads TGTGCCAGCAGTTTCTCCGGGACCCAAGATACGCAGTATTTT. It codes for CASSFSGTQDTQYF.